A single sample is the source of the 9 T cell receptor beta chains below, sequenced in a study of shared T cell receptors in the human thymus. Here immunoSEQ multiplex PCR was the method, and the copy in TCRdb shows in-frame clones only, minus some. The sample carries hundreds of thousands of clones, over 75% recorded once. These same records also appear under a second study, on human thymus T cells.

The sequenced sample was thymocytes. The receptors derive from a boy in the first two years of life with a congenital heart defect.

This clone was picked up one time. The chain combines TRBV13 with TRBJ2-2, with 7 bases identical to TRBD2. Germline V gives CDR1 PRHDT, CDR2 FYEKMQ (reference sequence). J gave up 5 bases and V 5 bases, and 11 bases lay outside the gene matches. This CDR3 has 16 amino acids. The CDR3 sequence: CASSPAGIGGTGELFF. CDR3 nucleotides: TGTGCCAGCAGCCCGGCCGGGATCGGGGGGACCGGGGAGCTGTTTTTT. Full variable domain (missing parts from reference TRBV13 and TRBJ2-2): AAGVIQSPRHLIKEKRETATLKCYPIPRHDTVYWYQQGPGQDPQFLISFYEKMQSDKGSIPDRFSAQQFSDYHSELNMSSLELGDSALYFCASSPAGIGGTGELFFGEGSRLTVL.

The rearrangement joins TRBV10-1 to TRBJ1-2, with 9 bases fitting TRBD1. This CDR3 comprises 16 residues. Unmatched junction bases numbered 14, after V lost 11 bases and J lost 1 base. CDR1 is WNHNN and CDR2 is SYGVQD in the germline V gene (reference sequence). CDR3 sequence (DNA): TGCGCCTCCTCAGGCGGGACAGGGACCTTTAACTATGGCTACACCTTC. It encodes CASSGGTGTFNYGYTF.

The gene calls are TRBV6-5 and TRBJ2-2, with D unresolved. The germline V gene has CDR1 MNHEY and CDR2 SVGAGI. The CDR3 is 12 amino acids. The V end lost 5 bases, the J end lost 6 bases, and 7 bases lay between the germline ends. The CDR3 nucleotides read TGTGCCAGCAGTCCCGTCCCCGGGGAGCTGTTTTTT. Amino acid sequence: CASSPVPGELFF.

V usage is TRBV9 and J usage is TRBJ1-2; D gene uncertain. This CDR3 region has 16 residues. Between the trimmed V and J ends, which lost 0 bases and 7 bases, there was a span of 19 bases. The germline CDR1 and CDR2 sequences are SGDLS and YYNGEE. CDR3 in amino acids: CASSVARDKGFGGYTF. CDR3 in DNA: TGTGCCAGCAGCGTAGCTCGGGATAAAGGGTTTGGTGGCTACACCTTC.

This sequence joins TRBV4-1 and TRBJ1-5; 10 nucleotides agree with TRBD1. CDR1 MGHRA and CDR2 YSYEKL come from the germline V gene. V lost 2 bases, J lost 4 bases, and 11 bases stayed unmatched. The CDR3 covers 18 residues. DNA of the CDR3: TGCGCCAGCAGCCAATGGGAGACAGGGGGCGTTAGGAATCAGCCCCAGCATTTT. This codes for CASSQWETGGVRNQPQHF.

V is TRBV5-6 and J is TRBJ2-2, with 9 bases matching TRBD1. The germline gives CDR1 SGHDT, CDR2 YYEEEE. J lost 1 base, V lost 3 bases, and 13 bases had no gene match. This CDR3 is built from 19 residues. CDR3 coding DNA: TGTGCCAGCAGCTCAACTCTCACAGGGGGCCCTGAGAACACCGGGGAGCTGTTTTTT. Translating it yields CASSSTLTGGPENTGELFF.

The genes are TRBV13 and TRBJ1-1; the D is unclear. Per germline, CDR1 PRHDT and CDR2 FYEKMQ (reference sequence). Trimming took 3 bases from V and 5 from J, leaving 22 bases between them. The CDR3 covers 17 residues. The DNA for the CDR3 is TGTGCCAGCAGCTTTAGGAGATATACACTAGATACGACTGAAGCTTTCTTT. This sequence encodes CASSFRRYTLDTTEAFF.

V gene TRBV28 combines with J gene TRBJ1-2, with D possibly matching TRBD1 (5 bases). V lost 0 bases and J 3 bases, leaving 14 bases between the germline ends. CDR3 size: 16 residues. Germline CDR1 is MDHEN and CDR2 is SYDVKM. In nucleotides, the CDR3 is TGTGCCAGCAGTTTATGGGAGCGGGGCCCTTACTATGGCTACACCTTC. It codes for CASSLWERGPYYGYTF.

This clone is a singleton in its sample. The chain recombines TRBV5-4 with TRBJ2-1, with 8 bases that match TRBD1. The germline gives CDR1 SGHNT, CDR2 YYREEE (reference sequence). This CDR3 spans 14 amino acids. The CDR3 sequence: CAAGTGLRVDEQFF. The CDR3 region has the DNA TGTGCAGCCGGGACAGGCCTTAGGGTGGATGAGCAGTTCTTC.